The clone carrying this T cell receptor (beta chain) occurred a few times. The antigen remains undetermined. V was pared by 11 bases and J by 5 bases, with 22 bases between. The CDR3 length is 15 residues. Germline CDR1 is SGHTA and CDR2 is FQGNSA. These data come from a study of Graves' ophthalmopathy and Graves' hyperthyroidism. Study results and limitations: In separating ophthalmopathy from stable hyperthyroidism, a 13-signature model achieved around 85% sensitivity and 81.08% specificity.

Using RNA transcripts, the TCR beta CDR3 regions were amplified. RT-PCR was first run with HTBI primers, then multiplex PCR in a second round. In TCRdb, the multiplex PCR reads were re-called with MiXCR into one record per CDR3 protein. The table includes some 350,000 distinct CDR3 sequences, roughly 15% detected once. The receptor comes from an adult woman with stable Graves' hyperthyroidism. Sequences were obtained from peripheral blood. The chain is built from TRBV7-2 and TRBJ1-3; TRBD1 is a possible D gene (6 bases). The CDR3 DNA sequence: TGTGCCGTTGAGGGGGGACACTCAGAACGAAACACCATATATTTT. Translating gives CAVEGGHSERNTIYF.